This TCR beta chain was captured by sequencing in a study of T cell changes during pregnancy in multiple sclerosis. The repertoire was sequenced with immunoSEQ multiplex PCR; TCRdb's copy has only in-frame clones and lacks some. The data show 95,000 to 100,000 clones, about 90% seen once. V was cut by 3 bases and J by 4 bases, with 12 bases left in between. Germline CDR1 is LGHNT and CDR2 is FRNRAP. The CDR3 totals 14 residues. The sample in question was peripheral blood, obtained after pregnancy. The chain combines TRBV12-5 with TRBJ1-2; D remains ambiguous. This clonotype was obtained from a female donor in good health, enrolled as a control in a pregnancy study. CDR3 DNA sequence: TGTGCTAGTGGTTTTCCGGGTCGCGGCTATGGCTACACCTTC. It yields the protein CASGFPGRGYGYTF.